Included here is one TCR beta chain sequence, with context. In this sample, this clonotype turned up many times. This clone's antigen is unknown. The sample holds no much larger clone one base away, and base qualities are not on file. This sample stems from a study of T-cell reconstitution after alpha-beta-depleted transplantation in children (dated by TCRdb to the mid-2010s). A note on the overall study: The study quantitatively tracked T-cell immune reconstitution after TCRalphabeta/CD19-depleted allogeneic hematopoietic cell transplantation in children using TCR repertoire profiling.

V trim: 6 bases; J trim: 4 bases; unmatched bases: 11. From the cysteine through the phenylalanine, the CDR3 covers 16 amino acids. Of all the DNA, just the CDR3 is kept, 48 bases in frame from base 1. The method was PCR. Sequenced on an Illumina HiSeq 2500. To normalize quantification of the TCRbeta repertoire, the TCR libraries were built with molecular barcoding that relied on unique molecular identifiers. TCRdb itself trimmed the public reads at Q25 with fastp, ran MiXCR and retained productive beta chains. Records with the same CDR3 protein are collapsed into one entry carrying the most frequent genes and DNA. Counted in this sample were more than 200,000 distinct CDR3 sequences; 9.7% of them appeared once. The ten largest clonotypes hold 5.1% of the sample.

This receptor was obtained from a human donor who donated a stem cell graft to a child with SCID. The chain uses TRBV12-3 or TRBV12-4 and TRBJ2-2, with 7 bases in between that match TRBD1. Sequenced here: PBMCs from the stem cell graft donor, sampled from the stem cell graft. The DNA sequence is given as TGTGCCAGCAGCCCAAACAGGGGATTAATCACCGGGGAGCTGTTTTTT. The translation is CASSPNRGLITGELFF.